This is a list of T cell receptor beta chains from one sample in a study of blood T cells in healthy people across ages. TCRdb re-called the 5' RACE reads with MiXCR, one entry per CDR3 protein. The sample holds over 700,000 distinct CDR3 sequences; roughly 25% are singletons and the top ten take 9.4%. This sample also belongs to another study, concerning T cells of mothers and their children.

The sample comprised blood. These receptors all stem from a boy aged 5 to 17 in good health. Each CDR3 is given with its conserved first and last residue. Fields, in order: V gene, clone size, D gene, J gene, CDR3 protein, CDR3 DNA. The D gene is left open where the match is weak. Clone size is stated in some rows and not others, as once, few, many or a class when expanded.

v_call: TRBV20-1; clone_size: NA; d_call: NA; j_call: TRBJ2-7; cdr3_aa: CSASGSGGDEQYF; cdr3_nt: TGCAGTGCTAGCGGTTCAGGGGGGGACGAGCAGTACTTC
v_call: TRBV2; clone_size: few; d_call: TRBD1; j_call: TRBJ2-7; cdr3_aa: CASSDLPRGSYEQYF; cdr3_nt: TGTGCCAGCAGTGATTTACCCAGGGGGTCCTACGAGCAGTACTTC
v_call: TRBV6-1; clone_size: NA; d_call: NA; j_call: TRBJ1-5; cdr3_aa: CASSDGSYSNQPQHF; cdr3_nt: TGTGCCAGCAGTGATGGAAGTTATAGCAATCAGCCCCAGCATTTT
v_call: TRBV2; clone_size: once; d_call: TRBD2; j_call: TRBJ2-7; cdr3_aa: CASGGGRSSYEQYF; cdr3_nt: TGTGCCAGCGGGGGGGGACGGAGCTCCTACGAGCAGTACTTC
v_call: TRBV20-1; clone_size: few; d_call: NA; j_call: TRBJ2-7; cdr3_aa: CSASYDSLKSYEQYF; cdr3_nt: TGCAGTGCTAGTTACGACTCTCTTAAGTCCTACGAGCAGTACTTC
v_call: TRBV25-1; clone_size: NA; d_call: NA; j_call: TRBJ1-2; cdr3_aa: CASSALHGYTF; cdr3_nt: TGTGCCAGCAGTGCTTTACATGGCTACACCTTC
v_call: TRBV20-1; clone_size: few; d_call: TRBD1; j_call: TRBJ2-7; cdr3_aa: CSAYPSGTGVNEQYF; cdr3_nt: TGCAGTGCGTACCCTTCCGGGACAGGGGTTAACGAGCAGTACTTC
v_call: TRBV13; clone_size: NA; d_call: NA; j_call: TRBJ2-4; cdr3_aa: CASSYGPNIQYF; cdr3_nt: TGTGCCAGCAGCTACGGACCAAACATTCAGTACTTC
v_call: TRBV6-5; clone_size: NA; d_call: NA; j_call: TRBJ1-1; cdr3_aa: CASRRTRGGGTEAFF; cdr3_nt: TGTGCCAGCAGAAGAACTAGGGGTGGAGGCACTGAAGCTTTCTTT
v_call: TRBV7-9; clone_size: NA; d_call: NA; j_call: TRBJ2-4; cdr3_aa: CASSFGAKPGAKNIQYF; cdr3_nt: TGTGCCAGCAGCTTTGGGGCCAAGCCAGGAGCCAAAAACATTCAGTACTTC
v_call: TRBV6-1; clone_size: few; d_call: TRBD2; j_call: TRBJ2-2; cdr3_aa: CASTPLGSGGSNTGELFF; cdr3_nt: TGTGCCAGCACCCCCCTGGGTAGCGGGGGCTCGAACACCGGGGAGCTGTTTTTT
v_call: TRBV7-9; clone_size: few; d_call: TRBD1; j_call: TRBJ2-7; cdr3_aa: CASSLDRDSDEQYF; cdr3_nt: TGTGCCAGCAGCTTAGATAGGGACAGTGACGAGCAGTACTTC
v_call: TRBV18; clone_size: NA; d_call: TRBD1; j_call: TRBJ1-1; cdr3_aa: CASSATGSDTEAFF; cdr3_nt: TGTGCCAGCTCAGCGACAGGGAGCGACACTGAAGCTTTCTTT
v_call: TRBV5-5; clone_size: few; d_call: TRBD1; j_call: TRBJ2-1; cdr3_aa: CASSFNAGTGEDEQFF; cdr3_nt: TGTGCCAGCAGCTTCAATGCGGGCACAGGGGAAGATGAGCAGTTCTTC
v_call: TRBV28; clone_size: once; d_call: NA; j_call: TRBJ2-1; cdr3_aa: CATERDTYNEQFF; cdr3_nt: TGTGCCACCGAGCGGGACACATACAATGAGCAGTTCTTC
v_call: TRBV7-9; clone_size: few; d_call: NA; j_call: TRBJ1-2; cdr3_aa: CASSPQDSHGYTF; cdr3_nt: TGTGCCAGCAGCCCCCAGGACAGTCATGGCTACACCTTC
v_call: TRBV7-3; clone_size: NA; d_call: NA; j_call: TRBJ2-7; cdr3_aa: CASSLMSGDEQYF; cdr3_nt: TGTGCCAGCAGCTTAATGAGTGGGGACGAGCAGTACTTC
v_call: TRBV28; clone_size: few; d_call: TRBD1; j_call: TRBJ1-6; cdr3_aa: CASSGMVTGGDSPLHF; cdr3_nt: TGTGCCAGCAGTGGTATGGTGACAGGGGGCGATTCACCCCTCCACTTT
v_call: TRBV27; clone_size: few; d_call: TRBD2; j_call: TRBJ2-5; cdr3_aa: CASSLTWDYRETQYF; cdr3_nt: TGTGCCAGCAGTTTAACCTGGGACTATCGAGAGACCCAGTACTTC
v_call: TRBV12-3/TRBV12-4; clone_size: NA; d_call: NA; j_call: TRBJ2-3; cdr3_aa: CASSLGGMDTQYF; cdr3_nt: TGTGCCAGCAGTTTAGGAGGGATGGATACGCAGTATTTT
v_call: TRBV9; clone_size: NA; d_call: TRBD1; j_call: TRBJ1-2; cdr3_aa: CASSAGDRGYGYTF; cdr3_nt: TGTGCCAGCAGCGCTGGGGACAGGGGGTATGGCTACACCTTC
v_call: TRBV6-5; clone_size: NA; d_call: NA; j_call: TRBJ1-5; cdr3_aa: CASSTQGHQPQHF; cdr3_nt: TGTGCCAGCAGTACCCAGGGCCATCAGCCCCAGCATTTT
v_call: TRBV12-5; clone_size: NA; d_call: NA; j_call: TRBJ1-3; cdr3_aa: CASGFQKAAVSQRNTIYF; cdr3_nt: TGTGCTAGTGGTTTCCAAAAAGCCGCGGTGTCCCAAAGAAACACCATATATTTT
v_call: TRBV28; clone_size: few; d_call: TRBD1; j_call: TRBJ1-1; cdr3_aa: CASSFGTGVTEAFF; cdr3_nt: TGTGCCAGCAGTTTCGGGACAGGGGTGACTGAAGCTTTCTTT
v_call: TRBV11-3; clone_size: few; d_call: NA; j_call: TRBJ2-2; cdr3_aa: CASSDGRTGELFF; cdr3_nt: TGTGCCAGCAGCGACGGGCGAACCGGGGAGCTGTTTTTT
v_call: TRBV4-1; clone_size: NA; d_call: NA; j_call: TRBJ2-7; cdr3_aa: CASSQDWETAFGDEQYF; cdr3_nt: TGCGCCAGCAGCCAAGATTGGGAGACAGCGTTTGGGGACGAGCAGTACTTC
v_call: TRBV4-2; clone_size: NA; d_call: TRBD1; j_call: TRBJ2-6; cdr3_aa: CASSQGQGFGANVLTF; cdr3_nt: TGTGCCAGCAGCCAAGGACAGGGGTTCGGGGCCAACGTCCTGACTTTC
v_call: TRBV7-8; clone_size: NA; d_call: NA; j_call: TRBJ2-5; cdr3_aa: CASSPLPTSTRFF; cdr3_nt: TGTGCCAGCAGCCCCCTCCCGACTAGTACGCGGTTCTTC
v_call: TRBV11-1; clone_size: few; d_call: TRBD1; j_call: TRBJ1-2; cdr3_aa: CASGDSYYGYTF; cdr3_nt: TGTGCCAGCGGGGACAGTTACTATGGCTACACCTTC
v_call: TRBV5-1; clone_size: NA; d_call: TRBD1; j_call: TRBJ1-4; cdr3_aa: CASSATGDREKLFF; cdr3_nt: TGCGCCAGCAGCGCCACAGGGGATAGAGAAAAACTGTTTTTT
v_call: TRBV6-1; clone_size: NA; d_call: NA; j_call: TRBJ2-5; cdr3_aa: CASRDSDETQYF; cdr3_nt: TGTGCCAGCAGGGATTCGGATGAGACCCAGTACTTC
v_call: TRBV6-1; clone_size: few; d_call: NA; j_call: TRBJ1-2; cdr3_aa: CASSRLGPGYGYTF; cdr3_nt: TGTGCCAGCAGCCGCCTTGGGCCAGGCTATGGCTACACCTTC
v_call: TRBV18; clone_size: NA; d_call: NA; j_call: TRBJ2-3; cdr3_aa: CASSRDDLTNTQYF; cdr3_nt: TGTGCCAGCTCACGGGACGATCTCACGAATACGCAGTATTTT
v_call: TRBV7-9; clone_size: NA; d_call: NA; j_call: TRBJ2-7; cdr3_aa: CASSQPDRGLVEQYF; cdr3_nt: TGTGCCAGCAGCCAGCCGGACCGAGGTCTCGTCGAGCAGTACTTC
v_call: TRBV19; clone_size: NA; d_call: NA; j_call: TRBJ1-4; cdr3_aa: CASRGALNEKLFF; cdr3_nt: TGTGCCAGCAGGGGCGCCTTGAATGAAAAACTGTTTTTT
v_call: TRBV6-4; clone_size: many; d_call: TRBD1; j_call: TRBJ1-2; cdr3_aa: CASGGQNYGYTF; cdr3_nt: TGTGCCAGCGGGGGACAGAACTATGGCTACACCTTC
v_call: TRBV10-3; clone_size: NA; d_call: NA; j_call: TRBJ2-6; cdr3_aa: CAIGGESSGANVLTF; cdr3_nt: TGTGCCATCGGTGGGGAAAGCTCTGGGGCCAACGTCCTGACTTTC
v_call: TRBV14; clone_size: few; d_call: TRBD1; j_call: TRBJ1-4; cdr3_aa: CAGSQDWTGTWNEKLFF; cdr3_nt: TGTGCCGGCAGCCAAGATTGGACAGGGACTTGGAATGAAAAACTGTTTTTT
v_call: TRBV29-1; clone_size: many; d_call: NA; j_call: TRBJ2-5; cdr3_aa: CSVEEWTAQETQYF; cdr3_nt: TGCAGCGTTGAAGAGTGGACAGCCCAAGAGACCCAGTACTTC
v_call: TRBV14; clone_size: many; d_call: NA; j_call: TRBJ2-5; cdr3_aa: CASSPWTEQETQYF; cdr3_nt: TGTGCCAGCAGCCCATGGACAGAACAAGAGACCCAGTACTTC
v_call: TRBV11-2; clone_size: few; d_call: NA; j_call: TRBJ1-1; cdr3_aa: CASSPFADTEAFF; cdr3_nt: TGTGCCAGCAGCCCGTTCGCGGACACTGAAGCTTTCTTT
v_call: TRBV13; clone_size: few; d_call: NA; j_call: TRBJ2-1; cdr3_aa: CASSIQRGPLPYNEQFF; cdr3_nt: TGTGCCAGCAGCATACAACGTGGTCCTCTTCCTTACAATGAGCAGTTCTTC
v_call: TRBV7-2; clone_size: NA; d_call: NA; j_call: TRBJ2-5; cdr3_aa: CASSLDYRIQETQYF; cdr3_nt: TGTGCCAGCAGCTTAGATTATAGGATCCAAGAGACCCAGTACTTC
v_call: TRBV7-9; clone_size: NA; d_call: TRBD1; j_call: TRBJ2-7; cdr3_aa: CASSLEATGAPYEQYF; cdr3_nt: TGTGCCAGCAGCTTAGAGGCGACAGGGGCCCCCTACGAGCAGTACTTC
v_call: TRBV2; clone_size: few; d_call: TRBD1; j_call: TRBJ1-1; cdr3_aa: CASTLGQGAGEAFF; cdr3_nt: TGTGCCAGCACCCTGGGACAGGGGGCCGGTGAAGCTTTCTTT
v_call: TRBV28; clone_size: NA; d_call: NA; j_call: TRBJ1-3; cdr3_aa: CASSFESSSGNTIYF; cdr3_nt: TGTGCCAGCAGTTTTGAGTCGAGCTCTGGAAACACCATATATTTT
v_call: TRBV27; clone_size: few; d_call: TRBD1; j_call: TRBJ2-7; cdr3_aa: CASQGTGFYEQYF; cdr3_nt: TGTGCCAGCCAGGGGACAGGTTTCTACGAGCAGTACTTC
v_call: TRBV7-2; clone_size: NA; d_call: TRBD2; j_call: TRBJ2-2; cdr3_aa: CASPLADTGELFF; cdr3_nt: TGTGCCAGCCCGCTAGCGGACACCGGGGAGCTGTTTTTT
v_call: TRBV5-1; clone_size: NA; d_call: NA; j_call: TRBJ2-5; cdr3_aa: CASSLTDSTDRETQYF; cdr3_nt: TGCGCCAGCAGCTTGACGGACTCCACCGACCGGGAGACCCAGTACTTC
v_call: TRBV7-3; clone_size: few; d_call: NA; j_call: TRBJ1-2; cdr3_aa: CASSLGAGGYGYTF; cdr3_nt: TGTGCCAGCAGCCTAGGAGCGGGAGGCTATGGCTACACCTTC
v_call: TRBV19; clone_size: few; d_call: NA; j_call: TRBJ2-3; cdr3_aa: CASSIGQGLEDTQYF; cdr3_nt: TGTGCCAGTAGTATTGGGCAGGGTTTGGAAGATACGCAGTATTTT
v_call: TRBV27; clone_size: NA; d_call: TRBD2; j_call: TRBJ2-5; cdr3_aa: CASKPGLDGETQYF; cdr3_nt: TGTGCCAGCAAACCGGGACTAGATGGCGAGACCCAGTACTTC
v_call: TRBV5-1; clone_size: NA; d_call: NA; j_call: TRBJ2-3; cdr3_aa: CASSYPPAVGSTDTQYF; cdr3_nt: TGCGCCAGCAGTTATCCCCCCGCGGTCGGGAGCACAGATACGCAGTATTTT
v_call: TRBV9; clone_size: NA; d_call: NA; j_call: TRBJ2-1; cdr3_aa: CASSVLENNEQFF; cdr3_nt: TGTGCCAGCAGCGTATTGGAAAACAATGAGCAGTTCTTC
v_call: TRBV12-3/TRBV12-4; clone_size: few; d_call: NA; j_call: TRBJ2-6; cdr3_aa: CASSLGGLRSGANVLTF; cdr3_nt: TGTGCCAGCAGTTTGGGGGGGCTCCGCTCTGGGGCCAACGTCCTGACTTTC
v_call: TRBV12-5; clone_size: NA; d_call: NA; j_call: TRBJ2-2; cdr3_aa: CASGWDLTNTGELFF; cdr3_nt: TGTGCTAGTGGTTGGGACTTAACGAACACCGGGGAGCTGTTTTTT
v_call: TRBV5-1; clone_size: few; d_call: NA; j_call: TRBJ1-2; cdr3_aa: CASGFEPRNYGYTF; cdr3_nt: TGCGCCAGCGGCTTTGAACCAAGAAACTATGGCTACACCTTC
v_call: TRBV18; clone_size: few; d_call: NA; j_call: TRBJ2-1; cdr3_aa: CASSPLSPGGNEQFF; cdr3_nt: TGTGCCAGCTCACCGCTCTCCCCCGGGGGCAATGAGCAGTTCTTC